This T cell receptor beta chain was captured in a study of PD-1 blockade in classical Hodgkin lymphoma. The overall study: Patients got intravenous nivolumab 3 mg/kg every 2 weeks.

Study-wide points: Relapsed/refractory patients reportedly had the lowest baseline TCR diversity, below newly diagnosed patients, who were below healthy donors. Causes of the repertoire differences remain undefined, possibly disease activity or prior therapy. Before treatment, complete responders showed about the same diversity as newly diagnosed patients.

Every patient had relapsed following autologous stem cell transplantation, and cohorts differed in brentuximab vedotin exposure. Libraries were prepared by immunoSEQ multiplex PCR; TCRdb keeps only in-frame clonotypes and omits some of them. Counted here are 95,000 to 100,000 clones, around 89% occurring once; the ten biggest clones make up about 7.1%. With regard to this clone: What it binds is unknown.

This CDR3 contains 16 residues. Germline CDR1 is SNHLY and CDR2 is FYNNEI. The V gene lost 2 bases and the J gene lost 4 bases, with 17 bases spanning the gap. The sequence came from a human donor with classical Hodgkin lymphoma. The chain uses TRBV2 and TRBJ1-1, with D possibly being TRBD1 (6 bases). The sequencing here drew on peripheral blood mononuclear cells (PBMCs), taken before the second cycle of nivolumab. Written as DNA, the CDR3 is TGTGCCAGCAGTGAATTTACTTCAGGGGTTGGCACTGAAGCTTTCTTT. It specifies CASSEFTSGVGTEAFF.